This T cell receptor (beta chain) was profiled in a study of blood T cell repertoires in COVID-19 (dated by TCRdb to the early 2020s). Study-wide context: Samples covering the acute and convalescent phases of COVID-19 were provided by collaborators in the United States, Italy and Spain. Where available, HLA class I and class II types were obtained from metadata supplied by the sample provider rather than from assay-based typing. Deeply sampled blood TCRbeta repertoires from subjects exposed to, actively infected with, or recovered from COVID-19 were included in the dataset. A freely available public database, intended as a resource for researchers studying the immune response to SARS-CoV-2, is where the repertoires were released. A de-identified subject ID, COVID-19 status, age in years and sex were almost always included in the sample metadata. The prospective study material was composed of cDNA or gDNA derived from T cells, B-cell-depleted T cells, or PBMCs. The samples were drawn from two sources: the first 160 participants of the ongoing ImmuneRACE study, and 1,000 to 1,500 subjects contributed by 6 global collaborators.

Broad study findings and their caveats: The quantity of clinical and demographic metadata differed by source and by participant and was supplied without curation.

Worth noting for this clone: This receptor's antigen is unknown. No much larger clone exists at a distance of one base, and base qualities are not known.

Enrolling through a virtual design, the prospective study's participants ranged in age from roughly 18 to 100 years and lived across 24 United States geographic areas. Cohort assignment in the prospective study relied on participant-reported clinical history from a screening survey and a study questionnaire. ImmuneRACE Cohort 3 recovered participants were defined by two consecutive negative NP/OP PCR tests, healthcare professional clearance, or symptom resolution. Mobile phlebotomists in the prospective study collected whole blood, serum and a nasopharyngeal or oropharyngeal swab from every participant. Additional blood draws and questionnaires over an approximately two-month period could optionally be provided by prospective study participants. Blood samples from the prospective study were shipped frozen or at room temperature prior to DNA extraction. TCRbeta CDR3 regions were amplified from genomic DNA by means of the immunoSEQ Assay, a bias-controlled multiplex PCR. Per the source publication's procedure: Nucleated cell counts per sample were estimated from amplification of reference gene primers within the assay. Sequence reads were collapsed and filtered to measure the absolute abundance of every unique TCRbeta CDR3 rearrangement. For each sample, productive Simpson clonality was calculated as the square root of Simpson's diversity index across productive rearrangements. Imported from immuneACCESS, the table was reduced by TCRdb to in-frame sequences with V and J called. These copies leave out some clones; in studies compared against another copy, an unresolved V gene accounts for under half, and the cause of the remainder is not known. That table is the source of V, J and clone size, and D and trimming were worked out from the DNA. This sample lists some 490,000 clones; 75% to 90% were detected once. The top ten clones comprise just over 8% of the sample.

Material for sequencing was PBMCs or T cells enriched from blood (not recorded which). The receptor's source is a woman aged 60-70 years who had recovered from COVID-19.

CDR3 protein: CASSFVGTGASYNSPLHF. The DNA sequence follows: TGCGCCAGCAGCTTTGTCGGGACAGGAGCCTCCTATAATTCACCCCTCCACTTT. The chain is assembled from TRBV5-1 and TRBJ1-6, and TRBD1 matches 8 of the central bases. V loses 2 bases at its end and J loses 0 bases; junction bases beyond the gene matches: 7. CDR1 and CDR2 were assigned from the germline V gene as SGHRS and YFSETQ. The CDR3 starts with the cysteine, ends with the phenylalanine, and has 18 residues. Only the CDR3 part of the read is kept: 54 bases, read in frame from the first base.